These 31 T cell receptor beta chains share one sample of origin, sequenced in a study of blood T cell repertoires in COVID-19. Only in-frame clones appear in the TCRdb table, and some are missing; sequencing was by immunoSEQ multiplex PCR. Counted here are hundreds of thousands of clones, about 87% occurring once; the ten biggest clones make up 3%. Sequencing was done on a sample of peripheral blood. The receptors here all came from a man between 60 and 75 years old with acute or convalescent COVID-19.

About this clone: A read error may account for a junction end that differs from germline. This chain joins TRBV28 and TRBJ1-3; a weak D match, TRBD1 (5 bases). This CDR3 region has 16 residues. CDR1 MDHEN and CDR2 SYDVKM come from the germline V gene. In DNA form, the CDR3 reads TGTGCCAGCAGTATATGGGGGGGATACTCTGGAAACACCATATATTTT. Translation: CASSIWGGYSGNTIYF.

The rearrangement links TRBV14 to TRBJ1-4, with D tentatively TRBD1 (6 bases). CDR3 length equals 17 residues. Trimming pared 0 bases from V and 3 bases from J, leaving 14 bases between. Germline V gives CDR1 SGHDN, CDR2 FVKESK. CDR3 sequence: CASSQDLQQGPNEKLFF. The CDR3 DNA is TGTGCCAGCAGCCAAGATCTACAACAGGGACCTAATGAAAAACTGTTTTTT. Looking up the rest from reference TRBV14 and TRBJ1-4 gives the full variable domain: EAGVTQFPSHSVIEKGQTVTLRCDPISGHDNLYWYRRVMGKEIKFLLHFVKESKQDESGMPNNRFLAERTGGTYSTLKVQPAELEDSGVYFCASSQDLQQGPNEKLFFGSGTQLSVL.

This chain links TRBV11-2 with TRBJ1-3; no clear D gene. Germline CDR1 and CDR2: SGHAT and FQNNGV. CDR3 length equals 17 residues. Deletions cut 1 base from V and 0 bases from J, with 13 bases between. The CDR3 coding sequence is TGTGCCAGCAGCTTAGTTAGTGGCGGGTACTCTGGAAACACCATATATTTT. Translated, it gives CASSLVSGGYSGNTIYF.

This clone occurred a few times. The chain is built from TRBV30 and TRBJ1-2; 7 bases match TRBD1. CDR1 and CDR2 from the germline V gene are GTSNPN and SVGIG (reference sequence). Trimming removed 1 base from V and 4 bases from J; junction bases left unmatched: 6. The CDR3 is 14 residues long. The CDR3 loop is CAWSGAGGFYGYTF. The CDR3 DNA reads as TGTGCCTGGAGTGGGGCAGGGGGTTTCTATGGCTACACCTTC.

This chain joins TRBV2 and TRBJ2-2; TRBD2 is a possible D gene (6 bases). CDR1 SNHLY and CDR2 FYNNEI come from the germline V gene. The CDR3 covers 14 residues. V was shortened by 7 bases and J by 6 bases, with 15 bases between the two germline ends. The CDR3 DNA follows: TGTGCCAGCACCACCGGCGGGATCTCCGGGGAGCTGTTTTTT. Its protein is CASTTGGISGELFF.

In regard to this clone: The same CDR3 can be traced to other DNA sequences in this sample. The chain combines TRBV5-1 with TRBJ1-2, with 7 bases matching TRBD1. The germline V gene encodes CDR1 SGHRS and CDR2 YFSETQ. Unmatched junction bases numbered 1, after V lost 0 bases and J lost 2 bases. The CDR3 covers 14 residues. CDR3 sequence: CASSLGQGNYGYTF. Here the CDR3 DNA reads TGCGCCAGCAGCTTGGGACAGGGAAACTATGGCTACACCTTC. The entire variable domain, with the rest obtained from reference TRBV5-1 and TRBJ1-2, is as follows: KAGVTQTPRYLIKTRGQQVTLSCSPISGHRSVSWYQQTPGQGLQFLFEYFSETQRNKGNFPGRFSGRQFSNSRSEMNVSTLELGDSALYLCASSLGQGNYGYTFGSGTRLTVV.

This chain connects TRBV28 to TRBJ1-2; the D gene is possibly TRBD1 (6 bases). CDR1 is MDHEN, CDR2 SYDVKM, per germline. Trimming left V 7 bases short and J 4 bases short, with 7 bases between. The length of the CDR3 is 11 residues. The CDR3 DNA reads as TGTGCCAGCACGACAGGCTATGGCTACACCTTC. It is translated as CASTTGYGYTF.

V and J are TRBV24-1 and TRBJ2-1; the match to TRBD2 covers 10 bases. This CDR3 has 23 residues. V was pared by 3 bases and J by 7 bases, with 29 bases of the junction left unmatched. CDR1 and CDR2 (germline): KGHDR, SFDVKD. The DNA of the CDR3 is TGTGCCACCAGTGATACGGCGGGACCGAAGCCTTCCAAAAGCGGGGGGGCCTGGAATGAGCAGTTCTTC. This codes for CATSDTAGPKPSKSGGAWNEQFF.

The chain links TRBV12-3 or TRBV12-4 to TRBJ1-1; D not resolved. The CDR3 has 12 residues. Trimming cost V 3 bases and J 4 bases, with 6 bases left between them. The CDR3, as DNA: TGTGCCAGCAGTTTCGAGGTCACTGAAGCTTTCTTT. Translating it yields CASSFEVTEAFF.

This chain uses TRBV18 with TRBJ2-1; the match to TRBD2 covers 11 bases. Losses at the gene ends were 3 bases for V and 0 bases for J; bases not matched to a gene: 4. The length of the CDR3 is 17 residues. The germline V gene has CDR1 KGHSH and CDR2 LQKENI. The CDR3 here is CASSPLTSGGSYNEQFF. CDR3 coding DNA: TGTGCCAGCTCACCGCTAACTAGCGGGGGCTCCTACAATGAGCAGTTCTTC.

There are a few counts of this clone. The chain is built from TRBV15 and TRBJ1-2; unclear D gene. This CDR3 is 15 amino acids long. The germline V gene encodes CDR1 LNHNV and CDR2 YYDKDF (reference sequence). The V end lost 4 bases, the J end lost 4 bases, and 16 bases lay between the germline ends. The CDR3 sequence: CATSIDGEGLYGYTF. In DNA, the CDR3 is TGTGCCACCAGCATAGACGGGGAAGGACTCTATGGCTACACCTTC.

J is TRBJ2-3 and V is TRBV7-3; the D gene is possibly TRBD1 (6 bases). Per germline, CDR1 SGHTA and CDR2 FQGTGA. The CDR3 spans 14 residues. Trimming shortened V by 5 bases and J by 0 bases, and 9 bases separated the two germline ends. The DNA for the CDR3 is TGTGCCAGCAGCCCGGGACATAGCACAGATACGCAGTATTTT. Translating it yields CASSPGHSTDTQYF.

The chain is built from TRBV5-4 and TRBJ2-5, with TRBD1 identical over 9 bases. J gave up 5 bases and V 3 bases, and 5 bases lay outside the gene matches. The CDR3 extends over 14 amino acids. Looked up from germline, CDR1 is SGHNT and CDR2 is YYREEE (reference sequence). CDR3 protein: CASSYGQGLETQYF. The CDR3 nucleotides are TGTGCCAGCAGCTACGGACAGGGGCTTGAGACCCAGTACTTC.

The V gene is TRBV5-1, the J gene TRBJ2-7; 8 nucleotides align to TRBD1. J was trimmed by 0 bases and V by 1 base; bases with no gene match: 3. This CDR3 contains 15 residues. Germline V lookup: CDR1 SGHRS, CDR2 YFSETQ. The CDR3 sequence: CASSLTGGSSYEQYF. CDR3 bases: TGCGCCAGCAGCTTGACAGGGGGGAGCTCCTACGAGCAGTACTTC.

In this sample, this clone turned up once. Other DNA sequences in the sample encode the same CDR3. The chain uses TRBV28 and TRBJ1-6; 8 positions agree with TRBD1. Germline values: CDR1 MDHEN, CDR2 SYDVKM. The CDR3 extends over 14 amino acids. Trimming cost V 2 bases and J 6 bases; bases outside gene matches: 0. CDR3 region: CASSLGQGNSPLHF. The CDR3 region has the DNA TGTGCCAGCAGTTTAGGACAGGGTAATTCACCCCTCCACTTT.

V is TRBV15 and J is TRBJ2-5; D remains ambiguous. The CDR3 is 12 amino acids. V was cut by 5 bases and J by 1 base, with 5 bases left in between. CDR1 and CDR2 from the germline V gene are LNHNV and YYDKDF (reference sequence). CDR3 coding DNA: TGTGCCACCAGCCGGTCCCAAGAGACCCAGTACTTC. This encodes CATSRSQETQYF.

DNA for the CDR3: TGCAGCGTTAGGAAAACTGGGACAGGGGGCAGGGAGCAGTACTTC. Residues: CSVRKTGTGGREQYF. The J gene is TRBJ2-7, the V gene TRBV29-1; 12 nucleotides line up with TRBD1. The CDR3 runs to 15 residues. Trimming removed 5 bases from V and 7 bases from J; junction bases left unmatched: 12. Germline CDR1 reads SQVTM; CDR2 reads ANQGSEA.

The rearrangement links TRBV19 to TRBJ1-6, with D possibly being TRBD1 (5 bases). CDR1 is LNHDA, CDR2 SQIVND, per germline (reference sequence). This CDR3 is 14 amino acids long. With 6 bases removed from V and 7 bases from J, the gap between germline ends came to 13 bases. The CDR3 here is CASRGTGTNSPLHF. The CDR3 DNA is TGTGCCAGTAGGGGTACAGGCACCAATTCACCCCTCCACTTT.

The chain combines TRBV23-1 with TRBJ2-6; a weak D match, TRBD1 (6 bases). TRBV23-1 is an ORF, with its function uncertain. Deletions cut 5 bases from V and 4 bases from J, with 12 bases between. The CDR3 is made up of 15 amino acids. The CDR3, as DNA: TGCGCCAGCAGTTTTACCGGGACAGGGGCCAACGTCCTGACTTTC. Encoded protein: CASSFTGTGANVLTF.

The chain joins TRBV5-4 to TRBJ2-7, with unresolved D. Trimming removed 0 bases at V and 1 base at J, with 8 bases between. Germline CDR1 reads SGHNT; CDR2 reads YYREEE (reference sequence). There are 14 residues in the CDR3. The CDR3 sequence: CASSLGPGSYEQYF. The CDR3 DNA follows: TGTGCCAGCAGCTTGGGACCGGGTTCCTACGAGCAGTACTTC.

The chain joins TRBV10-3 to TRBJ1-1, with unresolved D. Germline CDR1 ENHRY, CDR2 SYGVKD. CDR3 length equals 14 residues. Deletions cut 1 base from V and 0 bases from J, with 6 bases between. CDR3 coding DNA: TGTGCCATCAGTGAGTTTGAGATGAACACTGAAGCTTTCTTT. Translated, it gives CAISEFEMNTEAFF.

This chain uses TRBV7-7 with TRBJ2-5, with D hard to call. Germline CDR1 and CDR2: SSHAT and FNYEAQ (reference sequence). Deletions cut 1 base from V and 1 base from J, with 7 bases between. This CDR3 spans 14 amino acids. CDR3 nucleotide sequence: TGTGCCAGCAGCTTAGAACGAGGCCAAGAGACCCAGTACTTC. Translation: CASSLERGQETQYF.

The rearrangement joins TRBV27 to TRBJ1-2, with 8 bases that match TRBD1. The CDR3 sequence is 16 residues long. V shed 3 bases and J 8 bases; nucleotides not matched to a gene: 14. Germline V gene lookup returns CDR1 MNHEY and CDR2 SMNVEV (reference sequence). The CDR3 coding sequence is TGTGCCAGCAGTTTCGACAGGGGACAAGGGTCTTGGGGCTACACCTTC. It specifies CASSFDRGQGSWGYTF.

The gene calls are TRBV5-1 and TRBJ2-2, with TRBD1 matching over 8 bases. Germline CDR1 SGHRS, CDR2 YFSETQ. V was clipped by 6 bases and J by 2 bases; unmatched bases: 6. CDR3 length equals 15 residues. The chain's CDR3 is CASTDRGRNTGELFF. The CDR3 coding sequence is TGCGCCAGCACCGACAGGGGCCGTAACACCGGGGAGCTGTTTTTT.

This clone was found many times. The chain employs TRBV24-1 and TRBJ2-1; a weak D match, TRBD1 (6 bases). This CDR3 spans 15 amino acids. Trimming took 4 bases from V and 4 from J, leaving 13 bases between them. Germline CDR1 KGHDR, CDR2 SFDVKD. The CDR3 loop reads CATSDPQGSYNEQFF. In DNA form, the CDR3 reads TGTGCCACCAGTGACCCACAGGGATCTTACAATGAGCAGTTCTTC.

The chain employs TRBV7-2 and TRBJ1-2; D gene uncertain. Germline V gives CDR1 SGHTA, CDR2 FQGNSA. The germline V and J ends were trimmed by 3 bases and 0 bases, with 8 bases remaining between them. There are 14 residues in the CDR3. The CDR3 reads CASSLAGANYGYTF. The CDR3, as DNA: TGTGCCAGCAGCTTGGCCGGAGCTAACTATGGCTACACCTTC. Full variable domain (missing parts from reference TRBV7-2 and TRBJ1-2): GAGVSQSPSNKVTEKGKDVELRCDPISGHTALYWYRQSLGQGLEFLIYFQGNSAPDKSGLPSDRFSAERTGGSVSTLTIQRTQQEDSAVYLCASSLAGANYGYTFGSGTRLTVV.

This chain links TRBV2 with TRBJ2-7, with TRBD1 as a possible D gene (6 bases). The length of the CDR3 is 12 residues. V was pared by 9 bases and J by 4 bases, with 13 bases between. CDR1 and CDR2 (germline): SNHLY, FYNNEI. In DNA form, the CDR3 reads TGTGCCAGTCGACAGGCGCTTTACGAGCAGTACTTC. This codes for CASRQALYEQYF. Based on the CDR3 plus reference TRBV2 and TRBJ2-7, the full variable domain is EPEVTQTPSHQVTQMGQEVILRCVPISNHLYFYWYRQILGQKVEFLVSFYNNEISEKSEIFDDQFSVERPDGSNFTLKIRSTKLEDSAMYFCASRQALYEQYFGPGTRLTVT.

The chain joins TRBV19 to TRBJ1-1; D is possibly TRBD1 (5 bases). The germline V gene has CDR1 LNHDA and CDR2 SQIVND (reference sequence). Trimming took 5 bases from V and 2 from J, leaving 18 bases between them. The CDR3 consists of 16 residues. The CDR3 DNA is TGTGCCAGTAGTTCAACCGGGACGCGGGAAAACACTGAAGCTTTCTTT. This gives the protein CASSSTGTRENTEAFF.

The chain has TRBV3-1 (or the pseudogene TRBV3-2) and TRBJ2-1; the match to TRBD1 covers 7 bases. The J segment lost 15 bases and the V segment lost 0 bases, leaving 8 bases of the junction unmatched. This CDR3 region has 13 residues. The germline gives CDR1 LGHDT, CDR2 YNNKEL (reference sequence). The CDR3 spells CASSQDSDRPLFF. CDR3 DNA: TGTGCCAGCAGCCAAGATTCGGACAGGCCTCTGTTCTTC.

The gene calls are TRBV21-1 and TRBJ2-7; the table gives TRBD2 as D, unverified against the DNA. TRBV21-1 is designated a pseudogene. The CDR3 contains 13 residues. The CDR3 here is CASIPPGGGEQYF. The CDR3 coding sequence is TGTGCCAGCATCCCGCCGGGGGGAGGCGAGCAGTACTTC.

The V gene is TRBV18, the J gene TRBJ1-5; D remains unclear. The CDR3 has 13 residues. The germline V and J ends were trimmed by 4 bases and 5 bases, with 9 bases remaining between them. Germline V CDR1 and CDR2: KGHSH, LQKENI. The CDR3: CASSRTTDQPQHF. The CDR3, as DNA: TGTGCCAGCTCACGTACCACAGATCAGCCCCAGCATTTT.